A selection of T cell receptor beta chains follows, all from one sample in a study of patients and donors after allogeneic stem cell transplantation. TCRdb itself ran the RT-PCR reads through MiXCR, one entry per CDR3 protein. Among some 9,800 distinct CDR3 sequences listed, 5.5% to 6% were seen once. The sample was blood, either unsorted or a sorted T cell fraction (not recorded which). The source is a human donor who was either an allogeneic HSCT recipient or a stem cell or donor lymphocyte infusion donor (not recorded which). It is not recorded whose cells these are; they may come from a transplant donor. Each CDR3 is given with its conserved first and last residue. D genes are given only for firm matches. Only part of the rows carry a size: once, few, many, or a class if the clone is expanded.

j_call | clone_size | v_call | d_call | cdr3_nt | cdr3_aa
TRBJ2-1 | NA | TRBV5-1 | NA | TGCGCCAGCACCAGCGACTCCTACAATGAGCAGTTCTTC | CASTSDSYNEQFF
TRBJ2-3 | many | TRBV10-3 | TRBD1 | TGTGCCATCAGCGACGGACAGGGGAGAACAGATACGCAGTATTTT | CAISDGQGRTDTQYF
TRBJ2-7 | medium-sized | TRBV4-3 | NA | TGCGCCAGCAGCCAAACCTATCCTTCCTACGAGCAGTACTTC | CASSQTYPSYEQYF
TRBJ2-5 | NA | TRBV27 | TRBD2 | TGTGCCAGCAGTAGAATAGCGGGAGGCAGGACGAGGCAAGAGACCCAGTACTTC | CASSRIAGGRTRQETQYF
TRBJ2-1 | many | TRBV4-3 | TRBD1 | TGCGCCAGCAGCCACGGACAGGGGGCCCGCAATGAGCAGTTCTTC | CASSHGQGARNEQFF
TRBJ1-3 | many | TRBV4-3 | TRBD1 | TGCGCCAGCAGCCAAGTGGGGAAGGGGGCCCGTGGAAACACCATATATTTT | CASSQVGKGARGNTIYF
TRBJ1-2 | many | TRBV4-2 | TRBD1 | TGTGCCAGCAGCCAAGTGGAGGGACAGGCCTATGGCTACACCTTC | CASSQVEGQAYGYTF
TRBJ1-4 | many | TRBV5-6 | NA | TGTGCCAGCAGCTTAGGGAGGGTGGACGAAAAACTGTTTTTT | CASSLGRVDEKLFF
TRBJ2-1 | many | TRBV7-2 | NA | TGTGCCAGCAGCTTAGTCGTGGCACTTGACAATGAGCAGTTCTTC | CASSLVVALDNEQFF
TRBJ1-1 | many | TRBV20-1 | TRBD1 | TGCAGTGCTTCCAGGGGGAGCATGAACACTGAAGCTTTCTTT | CSASRGSMNTEAFF
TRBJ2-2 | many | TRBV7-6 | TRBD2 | TGTGCCAGCAGCTTGGGACTAGAATCCGGGGAGCTGTTTTTT | CASSLGLESGELFF
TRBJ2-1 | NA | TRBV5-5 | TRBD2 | TGTGCCAGCAGCCGAACCGGGACTAGCGGCAACAATGAGCAGTTCTTC | CASSRTGTSGNNEQFF
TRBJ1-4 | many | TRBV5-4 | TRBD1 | TGTGCCAGCAAGCTAGACAGGGGCGAAAAACTGTTTTTT | CASKLDRGEKLFF
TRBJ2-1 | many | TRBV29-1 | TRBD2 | TGCAGCGTTGAAGGGAAGGCGGGAGCCTTTCTGAATGAGCAGTTCTTC | CSVEGKAGAFLNEQFF
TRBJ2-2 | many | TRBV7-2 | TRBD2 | TGTGCCAGCAGTTCCGGACTAGCGGGGGGGACCGGGGAGCTGTTTTTT | CASSSGLAGGTGELFF